The 26 T cell receptor beta chains below come from one sample, sequenced in a study of CD8 T cells in Susac syndrome. RNA totalling roughly 0.45 to 1 ug underwent reverse transcription with random hexamers. One entry per CDR3 protein, called by TCRdb with MiXCR from the immunoSEQ multiplex PCR reads. The sample shows about 140,000 distinct CDR3 sequences, nearly 95% of them seen only once. Input material: CD8+ T cells from PBMCs. The receptors were gathered from a human donor in good health.

This sequence joins TRBV27 and TRBJ2-1; D is uncertain. With 3 bases removed from V and 3 bases from J, the gap between germline ends came to 9 bases. Per the germline V gene, CDR1 is MNHEY and CDR2 is SMNVEV (reference sequence). CDR3 length: 14 residues. CDR3 in amino acids: CASSFVAVYNEQFF. CDR3 in DNA: TGTGCCAGCAGTTTTGTGGCTGTCTACAATGAGCAGTTCTTC.

This clonotype came up once. The CDR3 DNA reads as TGCAGTGCTCAGATAATCACACAGGGGTACGAGCAGTACTTC. Translation: CSAQIITQGYEQYF. This chain links TRBV20-1 with TRBJ2-7, with 7 positions matching TRBD1. With V trimmed by 5 bases and J by 4 bases, 11 bases remained unmatched. Germline values: CDR1 DFQATT, CDR2 SNEGSKA (reference sequence). The CDR3 sequence is 14 residues long.

V and J are TRBV4-3 and TRBJ2-5, with TRBD2 matching 13 bases. With V trimmed by 1 base and J by 1 base, 9 bases remained unmatched. The CDR3 totals 19 residues. Germline lookup yields CDR1 LGHNA and CDR2 YSLEER. The DNA for the CDR3 is TGCGCCAGCAGCCAAGGGTGGACTAGCGGGAGTCTGGGCCAAGAGACCCAGTACTTC. Amino acid sequence: CASSQGWTSGSLGQETQYF.

The chain has TRBV29-1 and TRBJ2-3; D is possibly TRBD1 or TRBD2 (5 bases each). This CDR3 comprises 14 residues. In germline, CDR1 is SQVTM, CDR2 ANQGSEA. Trimming removed 3 bases at V and 1 base at J, with 11 bases between. The CDR3 region is CSVEVGDRTDTQYF. The CDR3 DNA reads as TGCAGCGTTGAGGTAGGGGACCGCACAGATACGCAGTATTTT.

This clonotype was seen just once. The J gene is TRBJ1-1, the V gene TRBV15, with D hard to call. CDR1 and CDR2 (germline): LNHNV, YYDKDF (reference sequence). This CDR3 is built from 14 residues. V was cut by 1 base and J by 2 bases, with 8 bases left in between. This CDR3 reads CATSRVGRNTEAFF. CDR3 nucleotide sequence: TGTGCCACCAGCAGAGTTGGCCGAAACACTGAAGCTTTCTTT.

CDR3 loop: CASERTDTQYF. Written as DNA, the CDR3 is TGTGCCAGCGAAAGGACAGATACGCAGTATTTT. V usage is TRBV7-9 and J usage is TRBJ2-3; D is ambiguous. Trimming pared 8 bases from V and 3 bases from J, leaving 6 bases between. This CDR3 spans 11 amino acids. Germline V gene data show CDR1 as SEHNR and CDR2 as FQNEAQ (reference sequence).

This clonotype was observed once. The chain recombines TRBV3-1 with TRBJ1-4; D gene uncertain. The CDR3 extends over 16 amino acids. With 3 bases removed from V and 3 bases from J, the gap between germline ends came to 14 bases. Germline assignment: CDR1 LGHDT and CDR2 YNNKEL (reference sequence). The CDR3 bases are TGTGCCAGCAGCCACGTCGGGAAGAGCCCTAATGAAAAACTGTTTTTT. It codes for CASSHVGKSPNEKLFF.

The V gene is TRBV6-1, the J gene TRBJ2-5, with D uncertain. The germline gives CDR1 MNHNS, CDR2 SASEGT. The V gene lost 8 bases and the J gene lost 7 bases, with 11 bases spanning the gap. This CDR3 contains 11 residues. The CDR3 region has the DNA TGTGCCAGCGGTACGGTGCGGACCCAGTACTTC. It is translated as CASGTVRTQYF.

The chain links TRBV6-2 or TRBV6-3 to TRBJ2-2; 7 positions match TRBD2. The CDR3 is made up of 12 amino acids. The germline CDR1 and CDR2 sequences are MNHEY and SVGEGT. V gave up 8 bases and J gave up 7 bases; unmatched junction bases: 4. CDR3 residues: CASGRADGELFF. The CDR3 region has the DNA TGTGCCAGCGGGAGGGCCGACGGGGAGCTGTTTTTT.

The chain couples TRBV20-1 to TRBJ2-1; no reliable D call. The CDR3 spans 14 residues. V was trimmed by 3 bases and J by 3 bases, leaving 12 bases between them. Germline CDR1 and CDR2: DFQATT and SNEGSKA (reference sequence). Written as DNA, the CDR3 is TGCAGTGCTAGCCCCCCCAGTGTCTACAATGAGCAGTTCTTC. Its translation is CSASPPSVYNEQFF.

J is TRBJ1-5 and V is TRBV21-1; TRBD1, the D gene given by the table, was not confirmed from the DNA. TRBV21-1 represents a pseudogene. This CDR3 contains 15 residues. This CDR3 is CATDEMGHNNQPQHF. The DNA for the CDR3 is TGTGCCACCGATGAGATGGGACACAACAATCAGCCCCAGCATTTT.

CDR3 in amino acids: CASSQSPGAHYEQYF. DNA for the CDR3: TGCGCCAGCAGCCAAAGTCCAGGCGCGCACTACGAGCAGTACTTC. The V and J genes are TRBV4-1 and TRBJ2-7; unclear D gene. V was cut by 2 bases and J by 3 bases, with 14 bases left in between. Germline CDR1 and CDR2: MGHRA and YSYEKL. CDR3 size: 15 residues.

The rearrangement uses TRBV7-8 and TRBJ2-5; D remains ambiguous. Trimming took 6 bases from V and 1 from J, leaving 6 bases between them. Germline CDR1 SGHVS, CDR2 FQNEAQ. The CDR3 runs to 12 residues. The CDR3 is CASRDLQETQYF. As DNA, the CDR3 is TGTGCCAGCAGGGACCTCCAAGAGACCCAGTACTTC. Full variable domain (rest looked up from reference TRBV7-8 and TRBJ2-5): GAGVSQSPRYKVAKRGQDVALRCDPISGHVSLFWYQQALGQGPEFLTYFQNEAQLDKSGLPSDRFFAERPEGSVSTLKIQRTQQEDSAVYLCASRDLQETQYFGPGTRLLVL.

The chain is built from TRBV7-9 and TRBJ2-1; 9 nucleotides agree with TRBD1. J lost 7 bases, V lost 5 bases, and 6 bases had no gene match. The length of the CDR3 is 14 residues. Germline V gene sequence: CDR1 SEHNR, CDR2 FQNEAQ (reference sequence). Here the CDR3 DNA reads TGTGCCAGCAGCGACGTGGGACAGGGAAATGAGCAGTTCTTC. Protein sequence: CASSDVGQGNEQFF.

V and J are TRBV3-1 and TRBJ2-7, with D perhaps TRBD1 (6 bases). Deletions cut 2 bases from V and 5 bases from J, with 16 bases between. This CDR3 is built from 15 residues. Germline V gives CDR1 LGHDT, CDR2 YNNKEL (reference sequence). CDR3 loop: CASSQIPGQNDEQYF. The CDR3 coding sequence is TGTGCCAGCAGCCAAATTCCCGGACAGAATGACGAGCAGTACTTC.

The chain is built from TRBV13 and TRBJ2-7; TRBD2 might be the D (6 bases). CDR3 length equals 13 residues. V was cut by 7 bases and J by 2 bases, with 12 bases left in between. The germline V gene encodes CDR1 PRHDT and CDR2 FYEKMQ (reference sequence). The CDR3 loop reads CASTRRGTYEQYF. The CDR3 bases are TGTGCCAGCACCCGGCGGGGAACCTACGAGCAGTACTTC.

The V gene is TRBV24-1, the J gene TRBJ2-7; D remains unclear. Trimming took 3 bases from V and 5 from J, leaving 7 bases between them. This CDR3 region has 12 residues. Germline CDR1 KGHDR, CDR2 SFDVKD. This CDR3 is CATSDRSDEQYF. The DNA for the CDR3 is TGTGCCACCAGTGATAGGTCGGACGAGCAGTACTTC.

The chain's CDR3 is CASSIEGLLNQPQHF. The CDR3 coding sequence is TGTGCCAGTAGTATAGAGGGACTCCTCAATCAGCCCCAGCATTTT. This chain connects TRBV19 to TRBJ1-5; tentatively, D is TRBD1 (5 bases). Per the germline V gene, CDR1 is LNHDA and CDR2 is SQIVND (reference sequence). This CDR3 contains 15 residues. V was clipped by 0 bases and J by 3 bases, with 9 bases between them.

The V call is TRBV4-3, the J call TRBJ2-7; 9 positions match TRBD1. The CDR3 extends over 14 amino acids. Per the germline V gene, CDR1 is LGHNA and CDR2 is YSLEER. V was clipped by 1 base and J by 6 bases; unmatched bases: 4. CDR3 DNA: TGCGCCAGCAGCCAAGGACAGGGGGGGGGCGAGCAGTACTTC. It yields the protein CASSQGQGGGEQYF.

The gene calls are TRBV9 and TRBJ2-2; TRBD1 might be the D (5 bases). The CDR3 spans 13 residues. The germline gives CDR1 SGDLS, CDR2 YYNGEE. Between the trimmed V and J ends, which lost 2 bases and 5 bases, there was a span of 7 bases. CDR3: CASSVRVTGELFF. CDR3 DNA sequence: TGTGCCAGCAGCGTCAGGGTTACCGGGGAGCTGTTTTTT.

This sequence joins TRBV5-4 and TRBJ2-5; D is perhaps TRBD2 (7 bases). In germline, CDR1 is SGHNT, CDR2 YYREEE (reference sequence). This CDR3 spans 13 amino acids. V lost 0 bases and J lost 5, with 8 bases in between. CDR3 coding DNA: TGTGCCAGCAGCTTGGAGGGGGGGGAGACCCAGTACTTC. Translation: CASSLEGGETQYF.

The rearrangement links TRBV12-3 or TRBV12-4 to TRBJ2-7, with 8 nucleotides matching TRBD1. J gave up 5 bases and V 6 bases, and 6 bases lay outside the gene matches. The CDR3 covers 13 residues. CDR3 in amino acids: CASRDGQGDEQYF. The CDR3 nucleotides are TGTGCCAGCAGAGACGGACAGGGCGACGAGCAGTACTTC.

The chain uses TRBV18 and TRBJ2-2; 7 positions match TRBD2. V was pared by 2 bases and J by 6 bases, with 15 bases of the junction left unmatched. Germline CDR1 and CDR2: KGHSH and LQKENI. The CDR3 spans 18 residues. The chain's CDR3 is CASSPKAPPAGVPGELFF. CDR3 DNA: TGTGCCAGCTCACCAAAGGCCCCTCCGGCGGGAGTTCCCGGGGAGCTGTTTTTT.

The chain uses TRBV27 and TRBJ1-3; D unresolved. Trimming shortened V by 2 bases and J by 0 bases, and 5 bases separated the two germline ends. The CDR3 is 14 amino acids. In germline, CDR1 is MNHEY, CDR2 SMNVEV (reference sequence). CDR3 nucleotide sequence: TGTGCCAGCAGTTTAAGGGCCTCTGGAAACACCATATATTTT. It is translated as CASSLRASGNTIYF.

The chain recombines TRBV6-5 with TRBJ2-2, with 7 bases lining up with TRBD1. The CDR3 length is 12 residues. Germline V gene data show CDR1 as MNHEY and CDR2 as SVGAGI. The V segment lost 6 bases and the J segment 7 bases; nucleotides outside the gene matches: 2. CDR3 sequence (DNA): TGTGCCAGCAGGCAGGGGGTCGGGGAGCTGTTTTTT. Its translation is CASRQGVGELFF.

The J gene is TRBJ1-2, the V gene TRBV30; 8 bases line up with TRBD1. The CDR3 extends over 13 amino acids. J was trimmed by 8 bases and V by 0 bases; bases with no gene match: 5. Germline values: CDR1 GTSNPN, CDR2 SVGIG (reference sequence). CDR3 sequence: CAWSVMTGEGYTF. CDR3 DNA sequence: TGTGCCTGGAGTGTCATGACAGGGGAAGGCTACACCTTC.